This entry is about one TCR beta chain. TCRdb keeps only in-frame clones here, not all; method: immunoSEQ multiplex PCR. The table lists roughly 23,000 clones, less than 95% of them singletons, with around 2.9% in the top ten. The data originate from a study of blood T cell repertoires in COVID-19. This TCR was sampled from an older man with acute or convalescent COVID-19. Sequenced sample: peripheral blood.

In DNA, the CDR3 is TGCGCCAGCAGCCAAGATCCCCCGGGACAGGGGTTCCGAAATCAGCCCCAGCATTTT. Translated: CASSQDPPGQGFRNQPQHF. The genes are TRBV4-1 and TRBJ1-5; TRBD1 matches 10 bases. The CDR3 covers 19 residues. J gave up 4 bases and V 0 bases, and 12 bases lay outside the gene matches. Looked up from germline, CDR1 is MGHRA and CDR2 is YSYEKL.